The next 27 T cell receptor beta chains were all read from a single sample in a study of T cells expressing NK-cell markers. TCRdb derives one entry per CDR3 protein from the 5' RACE reads, leaving out DNA. The listing contains a few hundred thousand distinct CDR3 sequences. The sample consisted of blood T cells: a sorted CD56 or NKG2C T cell subset, CD4+ or CD8+ T cells, or bulk PBMC T cells (not recorded which). These receptors came from a young man in good health.

This chain joins TRBV24-1 and TRBJ2-3; TCRdb selects TRBD1, and the lack of DNA leaves this call unchecked. The CDR3 length is 19 residues. The germline gives CDR1 KGHDR, CDR2 SFDVKD. This CDR3 is CATSDFSGSRWQSTDTQYF.

J is TRBJ2-5 and V is TRBV6-1; TCRdb indicates TRBD1, and absent DNA this call remains unverified. The germline V gene has CDR1 MNHNS and CDR2 SASEGT. This CDR3 comprises 15 residues. The CDR3 reads CASSPYRRSQETQYF.

The rearrangement uses TRBV20-1 and TRBJ2-5; the TCRdb call, TRBD2, lacks DNA for checking. Per the germline V gene, CDR1 is DFQATT and CDR2 is SNEGSKA (reference sequence). The CDR3 is made up of 15 amino acids. CDR3 region: CSAGLTSGGQETQYF.

The chain uses TRBV7-9 and TRBJ1-6; the D call from TCRdb, TRBD1, cannot be confirmed without DNA. In germline, CDR1 is SEHNR, CDR2 FQNEAQ (reference sequence). The CDR3 is made up of 14 amino acids. CDR3: CASSPRTGNSPLHF.

The genes are TRBV6-5 and TRBJ1-1; the TRBD1 assignment by TCRdb is unverifiable without DNA. Looked up from germline, CDR1 is MNHEY and CDR2 is SVGAGI. This CDR3 has 13 residues. CDR3 region: CASSSPYYTEAFF.

The chain couples TRBV20-1 to TRBJ2-3; TCRdb gives TRBD2 as the D gene, but with no DNA this cannot be confirmed. Germline loops: CDR1 DFQATT, CDR2 SNEGSKA (reference sequence). CDR3 size: 15 residues. The CDR3 spells CSARDSGGNRDTQYF.

The chain carries TRBV12-3 or TRBV12-4 and TRBJ2-3; TCRdb lists TRBD2, though no DNA is available to test this call. CDR3 length: 13 residues. CDR3 amino acids: CANSGTSGGTQYF.

The rearrangement links TRBV7-2 to TRBJ2-7; lacking DNA, the TRBD1 call made by TCRdb goes unchecked. CDR3 length equals 15 residues. Germline V gene lookup returns CDR1 SGHTA and CDR2 FQGNSA. The CDR3 here is CASQPTGGLIYEQYF.

The chain carries TRBV5-5 and TRBJ1-2. CDR1 and CDR2 (germline): SGHKS, YYEKEE (reference sequence). The CDR3 has 14 amino acids. The CDR3 region is CASAELGDRYGYTF.

The chain uses TRBV9 and TRBJ2-5. Germline values: CDR1 SGDLS, CDR2 YYNGEE. The CDR3 spans 12 residues. The CDR3 loop reads CASSAFGETQYF.

This chain connects TRBV20-1 to TRBJ1-2; TCRdb gives TRBD1 as the D gene, but with no DNA this cannot be confirmed. The CDR3 runs 15 residues. Germline V gene sequence: CDR1 DFQATT, CDR2 SNEGSKA (reference sequence). CDR3 region: CSAKVWGIPNYGYTF.

The V call is TRBV5-1, the J call TRBJ2-3; TCRdb lists TRBD2, though no DNA is available to test this call. This CDR3 has 18 residues. The germline V gene has CDR1 SGHRS and CDR2 YFSETQ. The CDR3 spells CASSPGLAGGPLADTQYF. The full variable domain, in which reference TRBV5-1 and TRBJ2-3 provide the parts outside the CDR3, is KAGVTQTPRYLIKTRGQQVTLSCSPISGHRSVSWYQQTPGQGLQFLFEYFSETQRNKGNFPGRFSGRQFSNSRSEMNVSTLELGDSALYLCASSPGLAGGPLADTQYFGPGTRLTVL.

This chain's CDR3 is CSASDRKTPLETQYF. V and J are TRBV20-1 and TRBJ2-5. The CDR3 is made up of 15 amino acids. Germline V gene sequence: CDR1 DFQATT, CDR2 SNEGSKA (reference sequence).

J is TRBJ2-7 and V is TRBV29-1. Germline CDR1 and CDR2: SQVTM and ANQGSEA. This CDR3 has 13 residues. This CDR3 is CSVAGRTSYEQYF.

The chain links TRBV25-1 to TRBJ1-2. The CDR3 covers 14 residues. Germline CDR1 reads MGHDK; CDR2 reads SYGVNS. CDR3 residues: CASSDSGRIYGYTF.

The chain carries TRBV4-3 and TRBJ1-1. There are 15 residues in the CDR3. Germline V gene lookup returns CDR1 LGHNA and CDR2 YSLEER. This CDR3 is CASSLRPSPNTEAFF.

CDR3 residues: CSVEEIGTSGAETQYF. The gene calls are TRBV29-1 and TRBJ2-5; TCRdb outputs TRBD2, but without DNA this stays unchecked. The V gene's germline CDR1 is SQVTM and CDR2 ANQGSEA. The CDR3 contains 16 residues.

The chain links TRBV5-5 to TRBJ2-3. Germline V gene data show CDR1 as SGHKS and CDR2 as YYEKEE (reference sequence). This CDR3 comprises 15 residues. The CDR3 protein is CASSLEVGRTDTQYF.

V usage is TRBV12-3 or TRBV12-4 and J usage is TRBJ2-2; TCRdb indicates TRBD1, and absent DNA this call remains unverified. The CDR3 has 15 amino acids. The CDR3 reads CASSLSGGDTGELFF.

The J gene is TRBJ2-5, the V gene TRBV6-2 or TRBV6-3. The germline V gene encodes CDR1 MNHEY and CDR2 SVGEGT. This CDR3 is 12 amino acids long. The CDR3 here is CASSWDEETQYF.

This chain joins TRBV7-6 and TRBJ2-1. This CDR3 comprises 14 residues. The germline V gene has CDR1 SGHVS and CDR2 FNYEAQ. The CDR3 reads CASSPDAPYNEQFF.

The chain has TRBV19 and TRBJ1-1. The CDR3 has 13 amino acids. CDR1 LNHDA and CDR2 SQIVND come from the germline V gene (reference sequence). The CDR3 is CASKAWEGTEAFF.

This chain joins TRBV10-3 and TRBJ2-3; TCRdb returns TRBD2, unconfirmable since there is no DNA. There are 14 residues in the CDR3. Germline CDR1 ENHRY, CDR2 SYGVKD. CDR3 residues: CAIKRLADTDTQYF.

The gene calls are TRBV29-1 and TRBJ1-2; the D call of TRBD1 rests on TCRdb alone, since no DNA is present to check it. Germline-derived CDR1 and CDR2 are SQVTM and ANQGSEA. The CDR3 is made up of 14 amino acids. CDR3 in amino acids: CSVHDSKSLYGYTF.

The V and J genes are TRBV5-1 and TRBJ2-1; the D call of TRBD1 rests on TCRdb alone, since no DNA is present to check it. The CDR3 totals 16 residues. Germline values: CDR1 SGHRS, CDR2 YFSETQ. This chain's CDR3 is CASSPDPHPSRNEQFF.

V gene TRBV20-1 combines with J gene TRBJ2-1; TCRdb indicates TRBD1, and absent DNA this call remains unverified. Germline V gene sequence: CDR1 DFQATT, CDR2 SNEGSKA (reference sequence). The CDR3 spans 14 residues. The CDR3 spells CSAGGSTATNEQFF.

The CDR3 sequence: CASTKTVGSSNQPQHF. The chain employs TRBV27 and TRBJ1-5. The V gene's germline CDR1 is MNHEY and CDR2 SMNVEV (reference sequence). This CDR3 spans 16 amino acids.